The source of this TCR beta chain is a study of identical twins. Template switching created a universal primer site, and the cDNA included unique molecular identifiers. One entry per CDR3 protein, called by TCRdb with MiXCR from the 5' RACE reads. The table has around 1.7 million distinct CDR3 sequences, about 30% seen once. Study outcomes and limitations: Recombination models fit unrelated individuals' TCR alpha sharing but underestimated twins'. Fewer insertions characterized abundant cord blood beta clonotypes, whereas memory repertoires showed none.

For this clonotype: Its specificity is not known.

CDR1 is MDHEN, CDR2 SYDVKM, per germline. The ends lost 7 bases at V and 7 bases at J; junction bases unmatched: 18. The CDR3 extends over 16 amino acids. The clonotype was recovered from a newborn girl in good health. Specimen: cord blood. The chain recombines TRBV28 with TRBJ2-7; TRBD2 agrees at 8 bases. The CDR3 sequence: CASTTAGLAGNNEQYF. The CDR3, as DNA: TGTGCCAGCACCACCGCCGGGTTAGCGGGAAACAATGAGCAGTACTTC.